This T cell receptor (beta chain) was observed in a study of cytomegalovirus exposure and HLA in healthy donors. With 0 bases clipped from V and 2 bases from J, the junction kept 9 bases outside the gene matches. Germline V lookup: CDR1 SGHRS, CDR2 YFSETQ. CDR3 size: 17 residues. Findings and limits, study-wide: Reportedly, fewer N-insertions than the 666-donor mean appeared in an Asian-associated ancestry cluster in a later analysis. Reported results showed that the classifier diagnosed cytomegalovirus status with high specificity and sensitivity. Later genetic work tied a missense DCLRE1C variant to beta-chain V and J trimming.

The PCR used 60 Vbeta and 13 Jbeta primers. Profiled with immunoSEQ multiplex PCR; TCRdb holds only in-frame clones, not every one. The table for this sample gives approximately 110,000 clones. With respect to this clone: Its specificity is unknown.

The sequenced sample was PBMCs. This TCR came from a man younger than 35 in good health and CMV-seronegative. The chain links TRBV5-1 to TRBJ2-3; 7 bases fit TRBD2. As DNA, the CDR3 is TGCGCCAGCAGCTTGGGGGGAGGGGTTCTACACACAGATACGCAGTATTTT. Protein sequence: CASSLGGGVLHTDTQYF.